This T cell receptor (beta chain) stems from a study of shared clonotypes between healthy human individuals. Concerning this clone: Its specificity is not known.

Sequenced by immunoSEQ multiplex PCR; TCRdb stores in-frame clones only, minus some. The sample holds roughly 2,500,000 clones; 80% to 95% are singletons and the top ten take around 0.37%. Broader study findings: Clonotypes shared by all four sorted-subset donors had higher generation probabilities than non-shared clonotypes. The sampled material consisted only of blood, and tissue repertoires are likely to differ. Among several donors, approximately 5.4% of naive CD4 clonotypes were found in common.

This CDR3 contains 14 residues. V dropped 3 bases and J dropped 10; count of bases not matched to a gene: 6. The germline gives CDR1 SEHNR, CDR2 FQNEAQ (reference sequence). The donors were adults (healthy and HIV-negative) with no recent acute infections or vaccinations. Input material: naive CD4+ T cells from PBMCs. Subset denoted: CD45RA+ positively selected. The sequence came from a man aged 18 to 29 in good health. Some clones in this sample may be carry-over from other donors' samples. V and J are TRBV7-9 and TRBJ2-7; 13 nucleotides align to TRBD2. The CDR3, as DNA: TGTGCCAGCAGCTTTGGACTAGCGGGAGATCAACAGTACTTC. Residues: CASSFGLAGDQQYF.